This TCR beta chain came from a study of shared clonotypes between healthy human individuals. The CDR3 runs to 14 residues. Germline values: CDR1 KGHSY, CDR2 FQNENV. V was clipped by 4 bases and J by 4 bases, with 10 bases between them. At the deep level, the assay was run. Profiling relied on immunoSEQ multiplex PCR, and the TCRdb table lists in-frame clones only, not all of them. Here the sample spans hundreds of thousands of clones, about two thirds being singletons. The sequence derives from a woman aged 25 to 45 in good health. Specimen: memory CD4+ T cells sorted from blood. The subset was: CD45RA-negative fraction. The genes are TRBV16 and TRBJ1-4, with D unresolved. DNA for the CDR3: TGTGCCAGCAGCCTTCAGAGGAATAATGAAAAACTGTTTTTT. Translation: CASSLQRNNEKLFF.